Below, 32 T cell receptor beta chains from the same sample are listed, as sequenced in a study of T cell clusters in autoimmune cytopenias. One tube held mixed TRB-A and TRB-B primer pools for touch-down PCR. TCRdb re-called the multiplex PCR reads; every CDR3 protein appears as one record, without DNA. Recorded here are over 5,500 distinct CDR3 sequences; the top ten clones represent around 4.8%. TRB was amplified from approximately 250 ng of peripheral blood genomic DNA per sample. This same sample was also taken into another study, of T cell repertoires in aging, cancer and after chemotherapy.

The specimen sequenced was peripheral blood. These receptors originate from a human donor in good health.

This chain connects TRBV7-2 to TRBJ2-7; there is no DNA to check the TCRdb D call of TRBD2. This CDR3 has 16 amino acids. In germline, CDR1 is SGHTA, CDR2 FQGNSA. This CDR3 is CASSLVIAGGGYEQYF. The full variable domain, completed using reference TRBV7-2 and TRBJ2-7, is GAGVSQSPSNKVTEKGKDVELRCDPISGHTALYWYRQSLGQGLEFLIYFQGNSAPDKSGLPSDRFSAERTGGSVSTLTIQRTQQEDSAVYLCASSLVIAGGGYEQYFGPGTRLTVT.

V is TRBV19 and J is TRBJ2-7; TCRdb outputs TRBD2, but without DNA this stays unchecked. This CDR3 comprises 14 residues. Germline values: CDR1 LNHDA, CDR2 SQIVND (reference sequence). CDR3: CASSISPGRYEQYF.

The J gene is TRBJ1-1, the V gene TRBV30. Germline V gives CDR1 GTSNPN, CDR2 SVGIG (reference sequence). This CDR3 spans 13 amino acids. CDR3: CAWIYQGNTEAFF.

The chain employs TRBV30 and TRBJ2-5. The CDR3 extends over 14 amino acids. Looked up from germline, CDR1 is GTSNPN and CDR2 is SVGIG (reference sequence). CDR3 amino acids: CAWRSLIAQETQYF.

This clonotype is deemed medium-sized by its frequency. The chain recombines TRBV5-4 with TRBJ1-4. This CDR3 has 13 residues. The germline CDR1 and CDR2 sequences are SGHNT and YYREEE (reference sequence). CDR3 in amino acids: CASSLPSAGKLFF.

This chain links TRBV13 with TRBJ1-3; TCRdb returns TRBD1, unconfirmable since there is no DNA. This CDR3 is 17 amino acids long. Germline lookup yields CDR1 PRHDT and CDR2 FYEKMQ (reference sequence). The CDR3 sequence: CASTPQQGEGTGNTIYF.

The J gene is TRBJ1-5, the V gene TRBV19; TCRdb calls TRBD1, which cannot be checked without DNA. This CDR3 is 17 amino acids long. Germline CDR1 is LNHDA and CDR2 is SQIVND (reference sequence). The CDR3 region is CASRDRDRGAGNQPQHF.

The genes are TRBV7-2 and TRBJ2-1; checking the TCRdb D call of TRBD2 is not possible without DNA. The CDR3 has 15 amino acids. The germline CDR1 and CDR2 sequences are SGHTA and FQGNSA. CDR3 protein: CASSATGTSGETQFF.

This chain connects TRBV20-1 to TRBJ1-5; TCRdb proposes TRBD1, but this gene call is untestable without DNA. Looked up from germline, CDR1 is DFQATT and CDR2 is SNEGSKA (reference sequence). CDR3 length equals 17 residues. CDR3 residues: CSARDRVGTGAAQPQHF.

According to its frequency, this clonotype is medium-sized. The chain carries TRBV27 and TRBJ2-1; TCRdb's assignment of TRBD1 cannot be checked, as there is no DNA. CDR3 length: 15 amino acids. Germline CDR1 MNHEY, CDR2 SMNVEV (reference sequence). CDR3 in amino acids: CASSGTPGGINEQFF.

V and J are TRBV30 and TRBJ1-5. Per germline, CDR1 GTSNPN and CDR2 SVGIG (reference sequence). The CDR3 consists of 14 residues. CDR3 loop: CAWSDLEGNQPQHF.

This clonotype is deemed medium-sized by its frequency. The rearrangement links TRBV27 to TRBJ2-3; checking the TCRdb D call of TRBD1 is not possible without DNA. The CDR3 spans 14 residues. Germline lookup yields CDR1 MNHEY and CDR2 SMNVEV (reference sequence). CDR3: CASRPGSSTDTQYF.

The CDR3 protein is CASRPTGSSYNSPLHF. This sequence joins TRBV27 and TRBJ1-6. CDR1 is MNHEY, CDR2 SMNVEV, per germline (reference sequence). This CDR3 spans 16 amino acids.

V is TRBV18 and J is TRBJ2-5. The CDR3 is 12 amino acids. Germline CDR1 reads KGHSH; CDR2 reads LQKENI. The CDR3 protein is CASSIIKETQYF.

The V and J genes are TRBV20-1 and TRBJ2-3; TCRdb proposes TRBD1, but this gene call is untestable without DNA. CDR1 is DFQATT, CDR2 SNEGSKA, per germline (reference sequence). CDR3 length equals 15 residues. CDR3 loop: CSARDFGGATDTQYF.

In terms of frequency, this clonotype is medium-sized (0.01 to 0.1%). V is TRBV30 and J is TRBJ2-1; TCRdb's D gene call, TRBD1, goes unchecked for lack of DNA. CDR3 size: 14 residues. The germline V gene encodes CDR1 GTSNPN and CDR2 SVGIG (reference sequence). This CDR3 is CAWSPGLPNNEQFF.

The V call is TRBV7-9, the J call TRBJ2-1; TCRdb's D gene call, TRBD2, goes unchecked for lack of DNA. Germline V CDR1 and CDR2: SEHNR, FQNEAQ (reference sequence). The CDR3 is made up of 14 amino acids. The CDR3: CASSSSGLVIEQFF.

The CDR3 reads CASKKIFGTGDFEGNQPQHF. V usage is TRBV19 and J usage is TRBJ1-5; TCRdb indicates TRBD1, and absent DNA this call remains unverified. Germline V gene data show CDR1 as LNHDA and CDR2 as SQIVND (reference sequence). The CDR3 sequence is 20 residues long.

By frequency, this clonotype is medium-sized. The chain joins TRBV5-4 to TRBJ2-5; the D call from TCRdb, TRBD1, cannot be confirmed without DNA. CDR3 length: 14 residues. CDR1 is SGHNT and CDR2 is YYREEE in the germline V gene (reference sequence). The CDR3: CASSSDRGEETQYF. Combining the CDR3 with reference TRBV5-4 and TRBJ2-5 gives the whole variable domain ETGVTQSPTHLIKTRGQQVTLRCSSQSGHNTVSWYQQALGQGPQFIFQYYREEENGRGNFPPRFSGLQFPNYSSELNVNALELDDSALYLCASSSDRGEETQYFGPGTRLLVL.

The gene calls are TRBV20-1 and TRBJ2-7; as DNA is missing, the TRBD1 call by TCRdb cannot be tested. The CDR3 is 14 amino acids. Germline lookup yields CDR1 DFQATT and CDR2 SNEGSKA (reference sequence). CDR3 residues: CSAPRQGVTYEQYF.

This chain connects TRBV6-2 or TRBV6-3 to TRBJ1-5; TCRdb's D call of TRBD1 is untestable without DNA. This CDR3 is built from 12 residues. CDR1 and CDR2 from the germline V gene are MNHEY and SVGEGT. The CDR3 region is CASNTGNQPQHF.

This sequence joins TRBV5-4 and TRBJ2-7; TCRdb's D gene call, TRBD1, goes unchecked for lack of DNA. The CDR3 consists of 17 residues. Germline CDR1 is SGHNT and CDR2 is YYREEE (reference sequence). CDR3 region: CASSLGRGGGITYEQYF.

This clonotype is classed as medium-sized by frequency. The chain carries TRBV19 and TRBJ2-1. The CDR3 is made up of 15 amino acids. Germline CDR1 and CDR2: LNHDA and SQIVND (reference sequence). The CDR3 region is CASSILDRSYNEQFF. Complete variable domain (other parts from reference TRBV19 and TRBJ2-1): DGGITQSPKYLFRKEGQNVTLSCEQNLNHDAMYWYRQDPGQGLRLIYYSQIVNDFQKGDIAEGYSVSREKKESFPLTVTSAQKNPTAFYLCASSILDRSYNEQFFGPGTRLTVL.

Frequency places this clonotype as medium-sized. The chain couples TRBV6-1 to TRBJ2-7; TCRdb designates TRBD1, a call that cannot be tested without DNA. Per germline, CDR1 MNHNS and CDR2 SASEGT. The CDR3 has 14 amino acids. Here the CDR3 reads CASIREGLPYEQYF.

V and J are TRBV20-1 and TRBJ1-1; as DNA is missing, the TRBD1 call by TCRdb cannot be tested. There are 15 residues in the CDR3. The germline V gene has CDR1 DFQATT and CDR2 SNEGSKA (reference sequence). CDR3: CSAPTGTGRNTEAFF.

The chain is built from TRBV12-3 or TRBV12-4 and TRBJ1-1. The CDR3 loop spans 12 amino acids. The CDR3 spells CASSLGGLEAFF.

The chain is built from TRBV30 and TRBJ2-5. CDR3 size: 12 residues. Germline V gene lookup returns CDR1 GTSNPN and CDR2 SVGIG (reference sequence). CDR3 sequence: CAWSVQSETQYF.

This clonotype counts as medium-sized by frequency. The chain recombines TRBV27 with TRBJ2-7; TCRdb picks TRBD1, but there is no DNA to check that call. This CDR3 has 11 amino acids. Germline V gene lookup returns CDR1 MNHEY and CDR2 SMNVEV (reference sequence). The CDR3 loop is CASKFGAEQYF.

V usage is TRBV5-5 and J usage is TRBJ1-1; TCRdb names TRBD1, which stays unverified in the absence of DNA. In germline, CDR1 is SGHKS, CDR2 YYEKEE (reference sequence). CDR3 length: 14 residues. CDR3 sequence: CASSPGTEPGGAFF.

This clonotype counts as medium-sized by frequency. The rearrangement links TRBV15 to TRBJ2-2; the TCRdb D gene call, TRBD2, has no DNA to confirm it. Germline-derived CDR1 and CDR2 are LNHNV and YYDKDF (reference sequence). The CDR3 extends over 16 amino acids. This CDR3 reads CATSSWRVSGTGELFF.

The chain joins TRBV6-6 to TRBJ2-5; TCRdb returns TRBD2, unconfirmable since there is no DNA. CDR1 and CDR2 (germline): MNHNY, SVGAGI (reference sequence). The CDR3 covers 14 residues. The CDR3 loop reads CASSTGGRGETQYF.

The CDR3 protein is CASSPTSGGGHTQYF. The chain employs TRBV5-1 and TRBJ2-3; checking the TCRdb D call of TRBD2 is not possible without DNA. The CDR3 has 15 residues. Germline V lookup: CDR1 SGHRS, CDR2 YFSETQ.